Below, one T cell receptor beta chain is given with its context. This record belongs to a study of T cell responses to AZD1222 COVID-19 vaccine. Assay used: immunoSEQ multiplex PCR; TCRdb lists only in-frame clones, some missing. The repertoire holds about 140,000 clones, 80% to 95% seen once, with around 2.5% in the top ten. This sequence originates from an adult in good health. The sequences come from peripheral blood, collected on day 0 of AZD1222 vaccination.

The CDR3 region has the DNA TGTGCCATCAGGAAAGACAGGGAGTGGACCTACGAGCAGTACTTC. As protein: CAIRKDREWTYEQYF. This sequence joins TRBV10-3 and TRBJ2-7, with 7 nucleotides matching TRBD1. V shed 6 bases and J 2 bases; nucleotides not matched to a gene: 10. This CDR3 comprises 15 residues. Looked up from germline, CDR1 is ENHRY and CDR2 is SYGVKD.